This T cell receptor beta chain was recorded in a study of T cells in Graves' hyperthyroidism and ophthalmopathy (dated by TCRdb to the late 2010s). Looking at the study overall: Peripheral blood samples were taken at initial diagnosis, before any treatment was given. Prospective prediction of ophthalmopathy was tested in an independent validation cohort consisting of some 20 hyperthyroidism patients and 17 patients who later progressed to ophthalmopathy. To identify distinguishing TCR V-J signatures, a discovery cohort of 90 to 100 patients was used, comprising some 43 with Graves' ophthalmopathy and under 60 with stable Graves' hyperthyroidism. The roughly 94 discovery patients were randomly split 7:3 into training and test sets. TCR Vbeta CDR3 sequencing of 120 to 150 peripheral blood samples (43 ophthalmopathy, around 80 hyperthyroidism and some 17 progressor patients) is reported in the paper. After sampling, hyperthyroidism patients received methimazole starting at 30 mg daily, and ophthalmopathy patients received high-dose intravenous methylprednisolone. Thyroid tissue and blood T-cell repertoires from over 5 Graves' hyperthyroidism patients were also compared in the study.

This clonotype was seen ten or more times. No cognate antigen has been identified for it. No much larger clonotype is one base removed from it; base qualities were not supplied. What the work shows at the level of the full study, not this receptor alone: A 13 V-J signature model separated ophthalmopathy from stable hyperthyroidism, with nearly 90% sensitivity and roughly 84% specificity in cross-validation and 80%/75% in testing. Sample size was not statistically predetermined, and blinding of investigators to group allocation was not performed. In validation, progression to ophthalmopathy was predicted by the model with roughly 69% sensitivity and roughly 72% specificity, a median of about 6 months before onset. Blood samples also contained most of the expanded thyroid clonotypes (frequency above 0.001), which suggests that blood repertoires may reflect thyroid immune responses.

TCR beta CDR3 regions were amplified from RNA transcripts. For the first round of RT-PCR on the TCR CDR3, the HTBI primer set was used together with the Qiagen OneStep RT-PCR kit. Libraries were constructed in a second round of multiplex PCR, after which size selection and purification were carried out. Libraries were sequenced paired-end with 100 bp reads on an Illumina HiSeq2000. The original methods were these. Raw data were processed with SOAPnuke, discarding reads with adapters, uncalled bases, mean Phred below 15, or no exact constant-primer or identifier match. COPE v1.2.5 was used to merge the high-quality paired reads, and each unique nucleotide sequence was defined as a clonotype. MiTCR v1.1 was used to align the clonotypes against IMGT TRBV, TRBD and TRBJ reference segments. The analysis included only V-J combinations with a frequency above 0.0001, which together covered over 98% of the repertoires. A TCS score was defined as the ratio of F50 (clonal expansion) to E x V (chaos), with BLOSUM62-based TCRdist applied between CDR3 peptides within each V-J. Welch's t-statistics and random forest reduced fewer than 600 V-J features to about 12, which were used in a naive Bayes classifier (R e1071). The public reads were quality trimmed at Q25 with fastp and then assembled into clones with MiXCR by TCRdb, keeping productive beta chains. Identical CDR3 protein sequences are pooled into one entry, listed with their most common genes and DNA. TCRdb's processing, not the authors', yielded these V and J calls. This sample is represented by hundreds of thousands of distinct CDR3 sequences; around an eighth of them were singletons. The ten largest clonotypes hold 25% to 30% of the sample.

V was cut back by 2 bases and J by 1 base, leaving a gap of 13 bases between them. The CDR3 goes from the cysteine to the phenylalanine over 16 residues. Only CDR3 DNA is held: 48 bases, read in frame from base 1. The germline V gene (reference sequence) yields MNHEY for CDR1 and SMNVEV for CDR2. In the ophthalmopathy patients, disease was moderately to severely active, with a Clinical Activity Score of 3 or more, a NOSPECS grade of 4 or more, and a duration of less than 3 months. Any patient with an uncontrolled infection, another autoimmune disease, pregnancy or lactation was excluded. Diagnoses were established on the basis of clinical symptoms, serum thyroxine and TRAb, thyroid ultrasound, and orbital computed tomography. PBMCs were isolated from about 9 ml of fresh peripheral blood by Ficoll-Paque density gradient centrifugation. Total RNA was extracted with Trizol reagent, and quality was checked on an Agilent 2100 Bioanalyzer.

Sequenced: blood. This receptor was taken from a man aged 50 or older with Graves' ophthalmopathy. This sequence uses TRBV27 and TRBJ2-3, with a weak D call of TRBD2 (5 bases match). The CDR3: CASSLLVGVGTDTQYF. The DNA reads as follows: TGTGCCAGCAGTTTACTCGTCGGGGTGGGCACAGATACGCAGTATTTT.